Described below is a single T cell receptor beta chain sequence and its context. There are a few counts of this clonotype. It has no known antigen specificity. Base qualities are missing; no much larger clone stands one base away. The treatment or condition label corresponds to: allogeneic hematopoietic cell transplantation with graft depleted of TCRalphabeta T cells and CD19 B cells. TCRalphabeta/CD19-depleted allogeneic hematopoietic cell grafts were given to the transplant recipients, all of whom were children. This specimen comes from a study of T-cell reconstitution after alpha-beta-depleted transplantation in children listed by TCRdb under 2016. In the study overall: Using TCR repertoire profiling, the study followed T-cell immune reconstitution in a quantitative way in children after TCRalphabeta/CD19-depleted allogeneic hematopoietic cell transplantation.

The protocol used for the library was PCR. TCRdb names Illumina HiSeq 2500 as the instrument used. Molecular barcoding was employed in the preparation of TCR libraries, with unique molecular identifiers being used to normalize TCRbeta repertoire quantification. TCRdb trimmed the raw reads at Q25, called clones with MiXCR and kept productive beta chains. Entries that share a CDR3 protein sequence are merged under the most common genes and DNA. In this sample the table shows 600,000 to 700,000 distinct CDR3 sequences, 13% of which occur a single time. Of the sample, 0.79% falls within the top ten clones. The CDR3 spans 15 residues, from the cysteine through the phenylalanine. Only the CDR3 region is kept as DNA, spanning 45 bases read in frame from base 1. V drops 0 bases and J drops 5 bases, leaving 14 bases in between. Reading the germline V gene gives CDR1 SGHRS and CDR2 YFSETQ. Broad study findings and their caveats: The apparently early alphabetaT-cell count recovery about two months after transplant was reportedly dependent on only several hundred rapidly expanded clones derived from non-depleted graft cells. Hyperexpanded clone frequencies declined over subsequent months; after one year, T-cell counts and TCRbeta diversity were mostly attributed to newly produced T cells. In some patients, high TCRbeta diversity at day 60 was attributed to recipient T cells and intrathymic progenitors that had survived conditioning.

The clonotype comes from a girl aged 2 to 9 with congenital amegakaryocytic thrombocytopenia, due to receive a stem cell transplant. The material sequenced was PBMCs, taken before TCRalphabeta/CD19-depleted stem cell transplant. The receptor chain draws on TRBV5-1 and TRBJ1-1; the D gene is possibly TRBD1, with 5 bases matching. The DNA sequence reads TGCGCCAGCAGCTTGGAGACCACGGGACGAACTGAAGCTTTCTTT. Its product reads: CASSLETTGRTEAFF.